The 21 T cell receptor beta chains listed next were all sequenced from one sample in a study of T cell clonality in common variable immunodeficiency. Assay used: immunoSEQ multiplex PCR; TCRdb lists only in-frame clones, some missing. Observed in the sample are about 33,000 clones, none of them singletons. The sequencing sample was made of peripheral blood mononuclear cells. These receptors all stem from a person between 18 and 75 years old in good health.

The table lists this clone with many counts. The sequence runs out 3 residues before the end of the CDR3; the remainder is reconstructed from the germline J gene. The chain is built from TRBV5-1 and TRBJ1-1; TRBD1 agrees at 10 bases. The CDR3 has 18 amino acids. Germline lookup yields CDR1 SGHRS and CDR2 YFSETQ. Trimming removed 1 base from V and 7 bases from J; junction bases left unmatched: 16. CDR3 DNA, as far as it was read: TGCGCCAGCAGCTTGCTACTGACAGGGGGCGCAGTTCGTAATGAA. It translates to CASSLLLTGGAVRNE. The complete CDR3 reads CASSLLLTGGAVRNEAFF.

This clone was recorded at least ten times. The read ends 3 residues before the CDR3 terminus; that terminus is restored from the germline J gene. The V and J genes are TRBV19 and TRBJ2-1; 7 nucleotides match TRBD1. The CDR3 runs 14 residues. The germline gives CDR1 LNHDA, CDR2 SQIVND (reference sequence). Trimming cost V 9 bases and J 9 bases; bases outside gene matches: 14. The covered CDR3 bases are TGTGCCAGGGACAGGTCGATCGTTCAAGGTGAG. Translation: CARDRSIVQGE. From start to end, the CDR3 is CARDRSIVQGEQFF. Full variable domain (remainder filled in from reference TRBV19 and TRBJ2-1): DGGITQSPKYLFRKEGQNVTLSCEQNLNHDAMYWYRQDPGQGLRLIYYSQIVNDFQKGDIAEGYSVSREKKESFPLTVTSAQKNPTAFYLCARDRSIVQGEQFFGPGTRLTVL.

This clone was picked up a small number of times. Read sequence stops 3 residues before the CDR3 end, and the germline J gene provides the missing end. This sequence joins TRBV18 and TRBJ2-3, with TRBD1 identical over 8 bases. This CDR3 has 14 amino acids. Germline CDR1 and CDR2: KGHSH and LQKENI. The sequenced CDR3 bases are TGTGCCAGCTCACCAGGGACAGGCTGGGAGACG. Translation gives CASSPGTGWET. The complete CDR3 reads CASSPGTGWETQYF.

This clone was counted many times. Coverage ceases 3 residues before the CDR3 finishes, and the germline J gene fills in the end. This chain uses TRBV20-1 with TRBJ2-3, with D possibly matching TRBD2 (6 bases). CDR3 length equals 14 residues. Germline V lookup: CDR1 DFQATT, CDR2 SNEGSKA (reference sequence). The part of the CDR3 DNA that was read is TGCAGTGCTAGAGATCCACAGACTAGTCCGACG. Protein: CSARDPQTSPT. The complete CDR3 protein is CSARDPQTSPTQYF.

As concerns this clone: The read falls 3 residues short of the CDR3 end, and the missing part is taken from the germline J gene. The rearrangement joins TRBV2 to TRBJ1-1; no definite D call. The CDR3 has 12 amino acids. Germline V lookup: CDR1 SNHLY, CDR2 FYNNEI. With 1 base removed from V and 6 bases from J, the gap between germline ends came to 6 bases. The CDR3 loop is CASSEGSAEAFF. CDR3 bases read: TGTGCCAGCAGTGAAGGGTCGGCTGAA.

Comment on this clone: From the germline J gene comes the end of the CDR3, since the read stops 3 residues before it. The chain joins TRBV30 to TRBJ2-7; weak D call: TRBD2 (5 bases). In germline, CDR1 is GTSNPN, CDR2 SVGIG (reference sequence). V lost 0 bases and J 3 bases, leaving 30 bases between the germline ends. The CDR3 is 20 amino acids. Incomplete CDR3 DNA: TGTGCCTGGAGTGTCCAGAAATTTCCTCTAAAATCGGGGATCCTCTACGAG. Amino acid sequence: CAWSVQKFPLKSGILYE. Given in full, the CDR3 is CAWSVQKFPLKSGILYEQYF.

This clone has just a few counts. Partial CDR3 DNA: TGCAGTGCTCGCCCCCCCGGACAGGGGTCGGCGGATACG. This gives the protein CSARPPGQGSADT. The whole CDR3 is CSARPPGQGSADTQYF. The rearrangement joins TRBV20-1 to TRBJ2-3; 9 bases line up with TRBD1. Sequencing ends 3 residues short of the CDR3 end; the germline J gene provides the rest. CDR1 and CDR2 (germline): DFQATT, SNEGSKA (reference sequence). The CDR3 is 16 residues long. Trimming at V came to 5 bases and at J to 6 bases, leaving 15 bases not matched to a gene.

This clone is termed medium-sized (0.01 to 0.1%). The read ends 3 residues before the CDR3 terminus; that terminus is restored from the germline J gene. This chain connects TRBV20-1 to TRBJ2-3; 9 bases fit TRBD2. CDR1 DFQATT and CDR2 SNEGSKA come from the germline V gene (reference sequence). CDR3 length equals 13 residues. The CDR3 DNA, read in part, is TGCAGCCTTCTAGCGGGAATCGCAGATACG. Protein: CSLLAGIADT. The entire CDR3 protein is CSLLAGIADTQYF.

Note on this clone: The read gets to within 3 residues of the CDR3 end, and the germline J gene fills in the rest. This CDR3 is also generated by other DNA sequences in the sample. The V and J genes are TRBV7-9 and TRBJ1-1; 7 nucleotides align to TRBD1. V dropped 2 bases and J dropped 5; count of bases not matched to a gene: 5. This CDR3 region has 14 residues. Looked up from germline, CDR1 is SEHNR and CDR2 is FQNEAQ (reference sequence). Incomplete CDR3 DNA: TGTGCCAGCAGCTTATCCACAGGGGAGACTGAA. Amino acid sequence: CASSLSTGETE. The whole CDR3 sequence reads CASSLSTGETEAFF.

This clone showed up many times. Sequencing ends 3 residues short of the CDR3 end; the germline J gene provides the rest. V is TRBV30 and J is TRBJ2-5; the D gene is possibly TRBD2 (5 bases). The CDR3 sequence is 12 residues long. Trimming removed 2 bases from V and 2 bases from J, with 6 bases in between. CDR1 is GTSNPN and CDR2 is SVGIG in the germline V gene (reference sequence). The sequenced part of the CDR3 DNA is TGTGCCTGGAGTAGGACTCAAGAGACC. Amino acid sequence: CAWSRTQET. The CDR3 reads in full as CAWSRTQETQYF.

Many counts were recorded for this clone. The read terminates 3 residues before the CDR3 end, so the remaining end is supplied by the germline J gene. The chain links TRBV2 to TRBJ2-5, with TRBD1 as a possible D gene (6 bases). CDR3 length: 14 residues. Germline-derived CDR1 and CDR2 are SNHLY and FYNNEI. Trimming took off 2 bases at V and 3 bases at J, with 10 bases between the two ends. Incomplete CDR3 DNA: TGTGCCAGCAGTGAAACCAGGACAGAAGAGACC. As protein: CASSETRTEET. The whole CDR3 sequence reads CASSETRTEETQYF.

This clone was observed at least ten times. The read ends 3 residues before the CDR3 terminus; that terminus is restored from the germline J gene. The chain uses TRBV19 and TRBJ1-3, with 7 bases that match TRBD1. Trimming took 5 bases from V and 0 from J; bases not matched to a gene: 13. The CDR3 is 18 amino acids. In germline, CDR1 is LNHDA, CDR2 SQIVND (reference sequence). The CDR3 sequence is CASSVGTAYTSSGNTIYF. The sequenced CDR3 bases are TGTGCCAGTAGTGTAGGGACAGCCTACACTAGCTCTGGAAACACC.

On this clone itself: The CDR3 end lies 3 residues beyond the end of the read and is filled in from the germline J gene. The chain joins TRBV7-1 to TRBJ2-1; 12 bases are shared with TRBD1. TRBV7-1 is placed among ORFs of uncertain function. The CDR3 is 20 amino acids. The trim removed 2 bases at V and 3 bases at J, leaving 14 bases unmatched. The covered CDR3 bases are TGTGCCAGCAGCTCACCTCGGGACAGGGGGCCCCGACTAGGCTACAATGAG. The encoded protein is CASSSPRDRGPRLGYNE. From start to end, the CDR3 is CASSSPRDRGPRLGYNEQFF.

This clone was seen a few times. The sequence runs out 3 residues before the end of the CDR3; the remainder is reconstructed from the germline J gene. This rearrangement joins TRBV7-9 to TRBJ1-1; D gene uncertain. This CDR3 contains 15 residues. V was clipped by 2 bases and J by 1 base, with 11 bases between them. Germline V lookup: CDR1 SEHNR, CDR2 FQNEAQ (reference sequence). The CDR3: CASSLNARGNTEAFF. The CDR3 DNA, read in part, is TGTGCCAGCAGCTTAAATGCGCGGGGGAACACTGAA.

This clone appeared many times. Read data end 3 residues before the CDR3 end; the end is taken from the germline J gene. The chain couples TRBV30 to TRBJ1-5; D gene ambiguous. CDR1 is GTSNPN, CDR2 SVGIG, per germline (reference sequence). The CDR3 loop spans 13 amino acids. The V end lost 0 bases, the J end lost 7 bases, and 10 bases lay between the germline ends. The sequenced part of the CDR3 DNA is TGTGCCTGGAGTGTTGGCTTTGAGCAGCCC. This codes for CAWSVGFEQP. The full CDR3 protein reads CAWSVGFEQPQHF. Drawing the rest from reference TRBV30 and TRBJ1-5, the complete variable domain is SQTIHQWPATLVQPVGSPLSLECTVEGTSNPNLYWYRQAAGRGLQLLFYSVGIGQISSEVPQNLSASRPQDRQFILSSKKLLLSDSGFYLCAWSVGFEQPQHFGDGTRLSIL.

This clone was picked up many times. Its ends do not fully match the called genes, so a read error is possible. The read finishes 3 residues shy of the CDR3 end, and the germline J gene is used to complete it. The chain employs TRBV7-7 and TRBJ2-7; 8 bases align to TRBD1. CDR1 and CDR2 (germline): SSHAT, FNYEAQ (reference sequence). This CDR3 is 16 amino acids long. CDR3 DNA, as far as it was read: TGTGCTAGCAGCCAAGCAGGGGGCGGGGAAGGCTACGAG. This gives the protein CASSQAGGGEGYE. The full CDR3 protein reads CASSQAGGGEGYEQYF. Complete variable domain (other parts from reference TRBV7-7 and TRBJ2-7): GAGVSQSPRYKVTKRGQDVTLRCDPISSHATLYWYQQALGQGPEFLTYFNYEAQPDKSGLPSDRFSAERPEGSISTLTIQRTEQRDSAMYRCASSQAGGGEGYEQYFGPGTRLTVT.

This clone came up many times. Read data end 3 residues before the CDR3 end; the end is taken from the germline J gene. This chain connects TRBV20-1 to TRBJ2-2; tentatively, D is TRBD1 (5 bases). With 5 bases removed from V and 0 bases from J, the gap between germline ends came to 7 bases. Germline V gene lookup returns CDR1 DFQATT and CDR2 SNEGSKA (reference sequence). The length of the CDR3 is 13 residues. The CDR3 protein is CSAQTANTGELFF. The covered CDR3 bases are TGCAGTGCTCAGACAGCGAACACCGGGGAG.

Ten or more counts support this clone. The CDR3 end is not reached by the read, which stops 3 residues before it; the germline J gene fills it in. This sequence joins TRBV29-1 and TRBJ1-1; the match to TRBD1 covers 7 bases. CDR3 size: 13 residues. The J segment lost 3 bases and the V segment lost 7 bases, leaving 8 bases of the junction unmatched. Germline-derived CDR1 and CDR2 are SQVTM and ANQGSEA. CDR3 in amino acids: CSASDRPYTEAFF. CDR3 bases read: TGCAGCGCATCGGACAGGCCCTACACTGAA.

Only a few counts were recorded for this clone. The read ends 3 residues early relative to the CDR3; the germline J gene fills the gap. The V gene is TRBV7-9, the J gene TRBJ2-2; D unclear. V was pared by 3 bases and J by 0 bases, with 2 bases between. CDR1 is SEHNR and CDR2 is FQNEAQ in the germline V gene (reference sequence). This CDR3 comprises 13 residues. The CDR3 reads CASSFSNTGELFF. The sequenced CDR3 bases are TGTGCCAGCAGCTTCTCGAACACCGGGGAG.

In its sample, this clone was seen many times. CDR3 DNA, as far as it was read: TGTGCCAGTAGGCTAGCGGGAGGGTCAGATACG. This gives the protein CASRLAGGSDT. The entire CDR3 reads CASRLAGGSDTQYF. This chain joins TRBV19 and TRBJ2-3; 12 positions match TRBD2. The read comes to an end 3 residues before the CDR3 does, leaving the germline J gene to fill in the end. J lost 4 bases, V lost 6 bases, and 2 bases had no gene match. Per the germline V gene, CDR1 is LNHDA and CDR2 is SQIVND (reference sequence). The CDR3 runs 14 residues.

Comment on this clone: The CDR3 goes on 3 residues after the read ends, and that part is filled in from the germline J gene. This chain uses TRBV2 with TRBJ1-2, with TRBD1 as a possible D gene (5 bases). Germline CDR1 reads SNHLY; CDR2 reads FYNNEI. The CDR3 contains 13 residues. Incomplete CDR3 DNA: TGTGCCAGCAGTGAGTTTAGGGGTTACGAC. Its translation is CASSEFRGYD. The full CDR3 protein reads CASSEFRGYDYTF.